This T cell receptor (beta chain) is drawn from a study of cytomegalovirus exposure and HLA in healthy donors. On this clone: Its antigen is unknown.

CDR1 is SGHRS, CDR2 YFSETQ, per germline. V was cut by 4 bases and J by 2 bases, with 9 bases left in between. The length of the CDR3 is 13 residues. Study-wide results and limits: A later analysis linked some 17,000 TCR beta sequences to HLA alleles at 0.05 false discovery rate.

The PCR made use of 60 Vbeta and 13 Jbeta primers. TCRdb keeps only in-frame clones here, not all; method: immunoSEQ multiplex PCR. This sample lists about 110,000 clones; its ten largest clones have around 7%. Sequenced sample: PBMCs. This receptor was taken from a man aged 35-49 years in good health and CMV-seropositive. The V call is TRBV5-1, the J call TRBJ2-5; D is undetermined. The CDR3 loop is CASSLTRQETQYF. DNA for the CDR3: TGCGCCAGCAGCCTGACTCGTCAAGAGACCCAGTACTTC.